This is a list of T cell receptor beta chains from one sample in a study of beta chain features in type 1 diabetes. Repertoires were generated with immunoSEQ multiplex PCR, while TCRdb's copy carries only in-frame clones and drops some. The sample records hundreds of thousands of clones, over 10% being singletons. The material sequenced was naive CD4+ T cells from blood. These TCRs come from a woman aged 18-35 years in good health. Each CDR3 is given with its conserved first and last residue. The D gene is left open where the match is weak. Clone sizes are given selectively: once, few, many, or a class where the clone is expanded.

TRBJ2-6,TRBV7-2,.,.,CASKRVSGANVLTF,TGTGCCAGCAAGAGGGTTTCTGGGGCCAACGTCCTGACTTTC
TRBJ1-2,TRBV15,.,.,CATSRGHPRNYGYTF,TGTGCCACCAGCAGAGGACATCCGAGGAACTATGGCTACACCTTC
TRBJ2-2,TRBV7-6,.,few,CASSFPYRAGELFF,TGTGCCAGCAGCTTCCCATACAGGGCCGGGGAGCTGTTTTTT
TRBJ2-3,TRBV19,TRBD1,.,CARKHRDRGTDTQYF,TGTGCCAGGAAGCACCGGGACAGGGGCACAGATACGCAGTATTTT
TRBJ2-5,TRBV18,TRBD1,.,CASSPIQGAVETQYF,TGTGCCAGCTCACCAATACAGGGGGCTGTAGAGACCCAGTACTTC
TRBJ2-5,TRBV18,.,.,CASSPNMGTQYF,TGTGCCAGCTCACCGAATATGGGGACCCAGTACTTC
TRBJ1-2,TRBV11-1,.,.,CASTLTGNGYGYTF,TGTGCCAGCACCTTAACAGGGAACGGCTATGGCTACACCTTC
TRBJ1-4,TRBV7-9,TRBD1,few,CASSPGTGIGEKLFF,TGTGCCAGCAGCCCCGGGACAGGGATAGGTGAAAAACTGTTTTTT
TRBJ2-5,TRBV7-2,.,few,CASSQARARGQETQYF,TGTGCCAGCAGCCAGGCTAGGGCCCGGGGCCAAGAGACCCAGTACTTC
TRBJ1-4,TRBV9,TRBD1,.,CASSSRGQGPTNEKLFF,TGTGCCAGCAGCTCTCGCGGACAGGGCCCAACTAATGAAAAACTGTTTTTT
TRBJ2-5,TRBV7-7,.,few,CASSLDRDETQYF,TGTGCCAGCAGCTTAGACAGGGATGAGACCCAGTACTTC
TRBJ1-1,TRBV9,.,few,CASSVYGGTEAFF,TGTGCCAGCAGCGTATACGGGGGCACTGAAGCTTTCTTT
TRBJ2-3,TRBV5-1,.,.,CASSLNGDTDTQYF,TGCGCCAGCAGCTTGAATGGGGACACAGATACGCAGTATTTT
TRBJ2-1,TRBV9,TRBD2,many,CASATSGKYNEQFF,TGTGCCAGCGCGACTAGCGGAAAATACAATGAGCAGTTCTTC
TRBJ2-3,TRBV7-9,.,.,CASSPGGLRTDTQYF,TGTGCCAGCAGCCCTGGCGGCTTACGCACAGATACGCAGTATTTT
TRBJ1-2,TRBV25-1,.,.,CASSEQGYGYTF,TGTGCCAGCAGTGAACAGGGCTATGGCTACACCTTC
TRBJ1-2,TRBV6-5,.,.,CASSYSEIPNYGYTF,TGTGCCAGCAGTTACTCGGAGATTCCTAACTATGGCTACACCTTC
TRBJ2-1,TRBV11-2,.,.,CASSLAGDKFSYNEQFF,TGTGCCAGCAGCTTAGCGGGTGATAAGTTCTCCTACAATGAGCAGTTCTTC
TRBJ2-1,TRBV7-2,.,.,CASSLNIPVSSYNEQFF,TGTGCCAGCAGCTTAAACATTCCCGTCAGCTCCTACAATGAGCAGTTCTTC
TRBJ2-5,TRBV5-4,TRBD1,.,CASSRTGGDPQETQYF,TGTGCCAGCAGCAGGACAGGGGGTGACCCCCAAGAGACCCAGTACTTC
TRBJ1-2,TRBV5-1,.,few,CASSARTGPTYGYTF,TGCGCCAGCAGCGCTCGGACGGGCCCGACCTATGGCTACACCTTC
TRBJ2-7,TRBV5-1,TRBD2,once,CASSPRLAGDYEQYF,TGCGCCAGCAGCCCCCGACTAGCGGGGGACTACGAGCAGTACTTC
TRBJ2-1,TRBV27,TRBD1,.,CASSDRGLGNNEQFF,TGTGCCAGCAGTGACAGGGGGCTGGGTAACAATGAGCAGTTCTTC
TRBJ2-7,TRBV30,TRBD2,few,CAWRQRGYEQYF,TGTGCCTGGCGCCAGCGGGGGTACGAGCAGTACTTC
TRBJ1-5,TRBV7-2,.,few,CASGFQGYQPQHF,TGTGCCAGCGGCTTTCAGGGATATCAGCCCCAGCATTTT
TRBJ2-4,TRBV19,.,few,CASSKQGLDIQYF,TGTGCCAGTAGTAAACAGGGTTTGGACATTCAGTACTTC
TRBJ1-1,TRBV9,.,.,CASSVGTAMNTEAFF,TGTGCCAGCAGCGTCGGGACGGCGATGAACACTGAAGCTTTCTTT
TRBJ2-5,TRBV7-2,.,few,CASSPHGVYQETQYF,TGTGCCAGCAGCCCCCACGGGGTGTACCAAGAGACCCAGTACTTC
TRBJ1-1,TRBV5-6,.,few,CASSFNLLTEAFF,TGTGCCAGCAGCTTTAACCTACTCACTGAAGCTTTCTTT
TRBJ2-2,TRBV29-1,TRBD1,few,CSVAAQRQGGELFF,TGCAGCGTTGCCGCTCAAAGACAGGGCGGGGAGCTGTTTTTT
TRBJ2-2,TRBV4-2,TRBD2,few,CASSQELAGGNGELFF,TGTGCCAGCAGCCAAGAGCTAGCGGGAGGGAACGGGGAGCTGTTTTTT
TRBJ1-5,TRBV19,TRBD1,few,CASSDQGAKSNQPQHF,TGTGCCAGTAGCGATCAGGGGGCTAAGAGCAATCAGCCCCAGCATTTT
TRBJ2-3,TRBV19,TRBD1,.,CASSTRTGATDTQYF,TGTGCCAGTAGTACTCGGACAGGGGCCACAGATACGCAGTATTTT
TRBJ2-3,TRBV7-9,.,.,CASSPGRDTQYF,TGTGCCAGCAGCCCTGGACGAGATACGCAGTATTTT
TRBJ2-5,TRBV29-1,.,few,CSVGGTFETQYF,TGCAGCGTGGGCGGGACTTTCGAGACCCAGTACTTC
TRBJ2-3,TRBV12-5,.,.,CASGRGLGDTQYF,TGTGCTAGTGGTCGGGGTTTGGGAGATACGCAGTATTTT
TRBJ2-3,TRBV14,.,few,CASSQDLKRRTDTQYF,TGTGCCAGCAGCCAAGATCTTAAGCGTCGCACAGATACGCAGTATTTT
TRBJ1-2,TRBV4-2,.,.,CASSAQGYGYTF,TGTGCCAGCAGCGCACAGGGTTATGGCTACACCTTC
TRBJ2-5,TRBV2,TRBD1,few,CASSWTGLQETQYF,TGTGCCAGCAGCTGGACAGGCCTCCAAGAGACCCAGTACTTC
TRBJ1-6,TRBV29-1,TRBD1,few,CSVQGDLNSPLHF,TGCAGCGTCCAGGGGGACCTTAATTCACCCCTCCACTTT
TRBJ2-7,TRBV9,.,.,CASSVEGDSYEQYF,TGTGCCAGCAGCGTAGAAGGGGACTCCTACGAGCAGTACTTC
TRBJ2-2,TRBV19,TRBD1,few,CASTTTGVNTGELFF,TGTGCCAGTACCACAACAGGGGTGAACACCGGGGAGCTGTTTTTT
TRBJ2-3,TRBV29-1,.,.,CSVPGWDSTDTQYF,TGCAGCGTCCCCGGATGGGACAGCACAGATACGCAGTATTTT
TRBJ2-7,TRBV10-3,.,few,CAISSRENYEQYF,TGTGCCATCAGTTCGAGGGAGAACTACGAGCAGTACTTC